This TCR beta chain was sequenced in a study of blood T cell repertoires in COVID-19. Whole-study context: From the United States, Italy and Spain came samples of acute and convalescent COVID-19. PBMCs, B-cell-depleted T cells, or T cells provided the cDNA or gDNA that made up the material.

Original processing methods: Estimates of nucleated cell counts were drawn from the amplification of reference gene primers. Assay used: immunoSEQ multiplex PCR; TCRdb lists only in-frame clones, some missing. V and J calls and clone size are those listed in that table; D and trimming were worked out from the DNA. This table holds 21,000 or so clones, roughly 90% found once. The sample comprised peripheral blood. This TCR derives from a human donor in a cohort sampled during active COVID-19.

The CDR3 DNA reads as TGTGCCAGTGACGACAGGGTAAATCAGCCCCAGCATTTT. Amino acid sequence: CASDDRVNQPQHF. The V gene is TRBV19, the J gene TRBJ1-5, with 7 bases lining up with TRBD1. The CDR3 consists of 13 residues. Trimming cost V 8 bases and J 4 bases; bases outside gene matches: 5. Looked up from germline, CDR1 is LNHDA and CDR2 is SQIVND (reference sequence). Filled out from reference TRBV19 and TRBJ1-5, the complete variable domain reads DGGITQSPKYLFRKEGQNVTLSCEQNLNHDAMYWYRQDPGQGLRLIYYSQIVNDFQKGDIAEGYSVSREKKESFPLTVTSAQKNPTAFYLCASDDRVNQPQHFGDGTRLSIL.